Below are 17 T cell receptor beta chains sequenced from a single sample in a study of T cells in Graves' hyperthyroidism and ophthalmopathy. RNA transcripts served as the template for amplifying TCR beta CDR3 regions. First-round RT-PCR with HTBI primers amplified the TCR CDR3 region. In TCRdb, the multiplex PCR reads were re-called with MiXCR into one record per CDR3 protein. The sample lists approximately 500,000 distinct CDR3 sequences, around 42% occurring once. The sample taken for sequencing was peripheral blood or thyroid tissue (not recorded which). These receptors were taken from a woman under 30 with Graves' hyperthyroidism.

This clonotype was counted at least ten times. The chain couples TRBV6-2 or TRBV6-3 to TRBJ2-2; D not resolved. Germline values: CDR1 MNHEY, CDR2 SVGEGT. Trimming removed 2 bases from V and 3 bases from J, with 4 bases in between. CDR3 length: 13 amino acids. Written as DNA, the CDR3 is TGTGCCAGCAGTTACGCAGACACCGGGGAGCTGTTTTTT. Translated, it gives CASSYADTGELFF.

J is TRBJ2-7 and V is TRBV10-3; 9 nucleotides agree with TRBD1. The CDR3 runs to 15 residues. Germline V gene sequence: CDR1 ENHRY, CDR2 SYGVKD. The junction had 8 bases not matched to a gene; V was cut back by 4 bases and J by 4 bases. The CDR3 reads CAISVAGTGNYEQYF. In nucleotides, the CDR3 is TGTGCCATCAGTGTAGCCGGGACAGGGAATTACGAGCAGTACTTC.

The table lists this clonotype with many counts. This chain links TRBV7-9 with TRBJ1-5, with TRBD1 matching over 7 bases. Germline assignment: CDR1 SEHNR and CDR2 FQNEAQ (reference sequence). Losses at the gene ends were 3 bases for V and 2 bases for J; bases not matched to a gene: 10. The CDR3 is made up of 17 amino acids. The CDR3 reads CASSFGPSGQGNQPQHF. The CDR3, as DNA: TGTGCCAGCAGCTTTGGTCCCAGTGGACAGGGCAATCAGCCCCAGCATTTT.

This clonotype came up many times. The rearrangement uses TRBV2 and TRBJ1-5; 7 bases align to TRBD1. After removal of 6 bases from V and 2 bases from J, the junction contained 7 bases not matched to a gene. Per germline, CDR1 SNHLY and CDR2 FYNNEI. This CDR3 is built from 15 residues. Here the CDR3 DNA reads TGTGCCAGCAGCTGGAGGGGGCCAGGCAATCAGCCCCAGCATTTT. Translated, it gives CASSWRGPGNQPQHF.

In DNA form, the CDR3 reads TGTGCCAGCAGCGGACGGGGAGCGGGAGAGGATGAGCAGTTCTTC. Residues: CASSGRGAGEDEQFF. The chain couples TRBV7-9 to TRBJ2-1; 8 bases align to TRBD2. The CDR3 covers 15 residues. Trimming cost V 5 bases and J 8 bases; bases outside gene matches: 11. Germline lookup yields CDR1 SEHNR and CDR2 FQNEAQ (reference sequence).

The V gene is TRBV24-1, the J gene TRBJ2-5; a weak D match, TRBD1 (6 bases). CDR3 length equals 17 residues. The germline V gene has CDR1 KGHDR and CDR2 SFDVKD. V lost 2 bases and J lost 4, with 19 bases in between. The CDR3 is CATSDSGGQTRGETQYF. The CDR3 DNA follows: TGTGCCACCAGTGATTCCGGCGGGCAGACCAGGGGAGAGACCCAGTACTTC.

The chain links TRBV4-1 to TRBJ1-5; D possibly corresponds to TRBD1 (5 bases). Between the trimmed V and J ends, which lost 4 bases and 4 bases, there was a span of 14 bases. Germline CDR1 is MGHRA and CDR2 is YSYEKL. This CDR3 region has 15 residues. CDR3 sequence reads: CASSPLSGGNQPQHF. CDR3 in DNA: TGCGCCAGCAGCCCTTTATCCGGGGGAAATCAGCCCCAGCATTTT.

This clonotype was seen more than once but under ten times. The rearrangement links TRBV30 to TRBJ1-5; 7 bases are a match to TRBD1. CDR1 and CDR2 from the germline V gene are GTSNPN and SVGIG (reference sequence). This CDR3 comprises 13 residues. The CDR3 DNA reads as TGTGCGTACAGGGGTCGGAGCAATCAGCCCCAGCATTTT. Amino acid sequence: CAYRGRSNQPQHF.

Ten or more counts support this clonotype. The CDR3 nucleotides are TGCAGCGTTGAAACTTTACCGGGACAGGGACGCTACGAGCAGTACTTC. Translation: CSVETLPGQGRYEQYF. The chain is built from TRBV29-1 and TRBJ2-7, with 9 bases identical to TRBD1. Germline loops: CDR1 SQVTM, CDR2 ANQGSEA. V was clipped by 2 bases and J by 3 bases; unmatched bases: 11. CDR3 length: 16 amino acids.

As for this clonotype: This clone may be a read error of a much larger clone one base away. The V call is TRBV14, the J call TRBJ1-3; D gene unclear. Germline values: CDR1 SGHDN, CDR2 FVKESK. CDR3 length equals 13 residues. The CDR3 is CVSSQMWENTIYF. CDR3 in DNA: TGTGTCAGCAGCCAAATGTGGGAAAACACCATATATTTT.

With regard to this clonotype: This CDR3 is missing its conserved last phenylalanine or tryptophan, likely due to a read error. The chain has TRBV4-3 and TRBJ2-6; D is possibly TRBD1 (5 bases). Per germline, CDR1 LGHNA and CDR2 YSLEER. The ends were cut back, 5 bases at V and 3 bases at J, with 14 bases in the middle. The CDR3 runs to 16 residues. CDR3 coding DNA: TGCGCCAGCAGCTTGGTAGGGGAAGATGGGGCCAACGTCCTGACTCTC. Protein sequence: CASSLVGEDGANVLTL.

This clonotype appeared many times. This chain links TRBV5-4 with TRBJ2-5; D possibly corresponds to TRBD1 (5 bases). The CDR3 contains 15 residues. V dropped 0 bases and J dropped 0 bases, with 9 bases sitting between them. CDR1 is SGHNT, CDR2 YYREEE, per germline (reference sequence). The CDR3 protein is CASSLGQLYQETQYF. Here the CDR3 DNA reads TGTGCCAGCAGCTTGGGACAGTTGTACCAAGAGACCCAGTACTTC.

Comments on this clonotype: Just one base apart from a much larger clone, this may be a read error. The chain uses TRBV19 and TRBJ2-7; D not resolved. The CDR3 length is 14 residues. The germline V gene encodes CDR1 LNHDA and CDR2 SQIVND (reference sequence). CDR3 in DNA: TGTGCCAGTACCCCCGACGGCAGATCCTACGGGCAGTACTTC. Protein: CASTPDGRSYGQYF.

This clonotype has just a few counts. This chain links TRBV2 with TRBJ1-5; 11 bases match TRBD2. The J call is uncertain, as TRBJ2-3 better fits the DNA end. CDR1 SNHLY and CDR2 FYNNEI come from the germline V gene. This CDR3 spans 15 amino acids. Written as DNA, the CDR3 is TGTGCCAGCAGTTTACTAGCGGGAGTAGCAGATACGCAGTATTTT. It codes for CASSLLAGVADTQYF.

This clonotype was picked up a small number of times. This chain links TRBV7-3 with TRBJ2-5, with a possible D match to TRBD2 (5 bases). V was shortened by 5 bases and J by 2 bases, with 15 bases between the two germline ends. Germline assignment: CDR1 SGHTA and CDR2 FQGTGA. CDR3 length: 15 residues. The CDR3 bases are TGTGCCAGCAGCCCTGACACCGGGGAACAAGAGACCCAGTACTTC. It yields the protein CASSPDTGEQETQYF.

This clonotype was seen many times. This chain links TRBV5-4 with TRBJ1-2, with a possible D match to TRBD1 (6 bases). CDR3 length: 14 residues. Germline V gives CDR1 SGHNT, CDR2 YYREEE (reference sequence). V lost 0 bases and J 4 bases, leaving 10 bases between the germline ends. The CDR3 DNA follows: TGTGCCAGCAGCTTGGTTGGACAGTCCTATGGCTACACCTTC. Amino acid sequence: CASSLVGQSYGYTF.

This sequence joins TRBV20-1 and TRBJ2-5; D is undetermined. V lost 3 bases to trimming and J lost 5 bases, with 13 bases between them. The CDR3 spans 13 residues. CDR1 is DFQATT and CDR2 is SNEGSKA in the germline V gene (reference sequence). CDR3 in amino acids: CSASSVVGETQYF. The CDR3 DNA reads TGCAGTGCTAGCAGCGTTGTGGGGGAGACCCAGTACTTC.